This is a list of T cell receptor beta chains from one sample in a study of control samples from healthy donors and cancer patients. TCRdb's table, derived via immunoSEQ multiplex PCR, lists solely in-frame clones and lacks some. The table lists 50,000 to 55,000 clones, 87% of them singletons. Sequenced: PBMCs. These receptors were obtained from a man aged 55 to 70 with head and neck cancer. The CDR3 runs from the conserved cysteine through the conserved F or W. The D gene is left open where the match is weak. A row's size may be missing; if present it is once, few, many or a size class.

-	TRBV11-2	15	TRBJ2-7	-	TGTGCCAGCAGCTTATTGGCAGGGGAGGTCTACGAGCAGTACTTC	CASSLLAGEVYEQYF
-	TRBV7-9	15	TRBJ2-1	-	TGTGCCAGCAGCTTAAGCGCAAACCCCTACAATGAGCAGTTCTTC	CASSLSANPYNEQFF
-	TRBV4-2	14	TRBJ1-6	-	TGTGCCAGCAGCCTGGACCCAACGAATTCACCCCTCCACTTT	CASSLDPTNSPLHF
TRBD1	TRBV10-1	14	TRBJ1-2	-	TGCGCCAGCAGTCCAGGGGGCTCCAACTATGGCTACACCTTC	CASSPGGSNYGYTF
-	TRBV6-2/TRBV6-3	17	TRBJ1-1	-	TGTGCCAGCAGTTACGCGGCAGGGCGGGGTGAAAACACTGAAGCTTTCTTT	CASSYAAGRGENTEAFF
-	TRBV19	16	TRBJ1-5	-	TGTGCCAGTAGCAATAAACAGAGCCTTACAGGGCAGCCCCAGCATTTT	CASSNKQSLTGQPQHF
TRBD1	TRBV2	14	TRBJ1-2	-	TGTGCCAGCAGGGAGGGACAGGGGGAACTTGGCTACACCTTC	CASREGQGELGYTF
TRBD1	TRBV7-8	15	TRBJ2-7	-	TGTGCCAGCAGCCCAAGCCCAAACAGGGGGTGGGAGCAGTACTTC	CASSPSPNRGWEQYF
-	TRBV2	15	TRBJ1-6	few	TGTGCCAGCAGTGAGGGTCAGGGTATATGGTCACCCCTCCACTTT	CASSEGQGIWSPLHF
-	TRBV6-5	15	TRBJ2-5	-	TGTGCCAGCAGTTACGGTCAGACCGGTGGGGAGACCCAGTACTTC	CASSYGQTGGETQYF
-	TRBV5-6	15	TRBJ2-2	-	TGTGCCAGCAGTCAAGGGTGGTCTTACACCGGGGAGCTGTTTTTT	CASSQGWSYTGELFF
-	TRBV5-6	14	TRBJ2-5	-	TGTGCCAGCAGCTTTCAGGGCTGGGGGGAGACCCAGTACTTC	CASSFQGWGETQYF
-	TRBV5-6	14	TRBJ1-1	-	TGTGCCAGCAGCTTGAGAGGCAGGAACACTGAAGCTTTCTTT	CASSLRGRNTEAFF
-	TRBV4-3	14	TRBJ1-2	once	TGCGCCAGCAGCCAAGGGTTGCCAGCGGTTGGCTACACCTTC	CASSQGLPAVGYTF
-	TRBV28	16	TRBJ1-4	-	TGTGCCAGCAGTTTCCTCGCCGGGACCCTGGGGGAAAAACTGTTTTTT	CASSFLAGTLGEKLFF
TRBD1	TRBV6-6	13	TRBJ1-1	-	TGTGCCAGCAGACCCGGGACAGGGTTGGTGGGTTTCTTT	CASRPGTGLVGFF
-	TRBV6-1	15	TRBJ2-7	-	TGTGCCAGCAGTGAAGCACGCGGGGCGAAATACGAGCAGTACTTC	CASSEARGAKYEQYF